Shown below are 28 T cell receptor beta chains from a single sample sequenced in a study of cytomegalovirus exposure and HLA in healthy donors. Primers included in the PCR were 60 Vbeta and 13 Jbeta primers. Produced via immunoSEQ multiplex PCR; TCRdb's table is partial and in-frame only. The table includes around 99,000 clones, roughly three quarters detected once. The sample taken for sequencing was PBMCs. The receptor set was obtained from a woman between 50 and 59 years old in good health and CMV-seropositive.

CDR3: CASSIQLAGRLGSYNEQFF. In DNA, the CDR3 is TGTGCCAGTAGTATTCAACTAGCGGGTCGTCTGGGCTCCTACAATGAGCAGTTCTTC. This rearrangement joins TRBV19 to TRBJ2-1; TRBD2 matches 9 bases. The V gene end was trimmed by 3 bases and the J gene end by 0 bases; junction bases not matched to a gene: 12. There are 19 residues in the CDR3. In germline, CDR1 is LNHDA, CDR2 SQIVND (reference sequence).

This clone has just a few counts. The CDR3 nucleotides read TGCAGCGTTGATTCCAGCGTACCCTACAATGAGCAGTTCTTC. It specifies CSVDSSVPYNEQFF. This rearrangement joins TRBV29-1 to TRBJ2-1; the D is unclear. The CDR3 contains 14 residues. The V gene lost 3 bases and the J gene lost 2 bases, with 11 bases spanning the gap. Germline-derived CDR1 and CDR2 are SQVTM and ANQGSEA.

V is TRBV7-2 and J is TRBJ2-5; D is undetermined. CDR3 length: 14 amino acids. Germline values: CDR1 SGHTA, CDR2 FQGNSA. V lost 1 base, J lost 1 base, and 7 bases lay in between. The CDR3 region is CASSLELSQETQYF. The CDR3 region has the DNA TGTGCCAGCAGCTTAGAACTGTCCCAAGAGACCCAGTACTTC.

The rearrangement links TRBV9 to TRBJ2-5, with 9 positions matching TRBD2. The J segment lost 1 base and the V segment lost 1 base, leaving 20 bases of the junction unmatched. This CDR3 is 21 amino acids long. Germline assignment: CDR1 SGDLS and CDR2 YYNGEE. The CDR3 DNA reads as TGTGCCAGCAGCGTACCCCTTGGTGTTTCGGATCCGACTAGCGGCCAAGAGACCCAGTACTTC. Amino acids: CASSVPLGVSDPTSGQETQYF. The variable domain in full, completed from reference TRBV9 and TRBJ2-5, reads DSGVTQTPKHLITATGQRVTLRCSPRSGDLSVYWYQQSLDQGLQFLIQYYNGEERAKGNILERFSAQQFPDLHSELNLSSLELGDSALYFCASSVPLGVSDPTSGQETQYFGPGTRLLVL.

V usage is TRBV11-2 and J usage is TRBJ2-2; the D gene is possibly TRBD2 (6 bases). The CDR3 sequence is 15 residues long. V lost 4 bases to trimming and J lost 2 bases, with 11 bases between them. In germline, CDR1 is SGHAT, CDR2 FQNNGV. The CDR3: CASSSGLLNTGELFF. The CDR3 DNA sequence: TGTGCCAGCAGCTCGGGACTTCTCAACACCGGGGAGCTGTTTTTT.

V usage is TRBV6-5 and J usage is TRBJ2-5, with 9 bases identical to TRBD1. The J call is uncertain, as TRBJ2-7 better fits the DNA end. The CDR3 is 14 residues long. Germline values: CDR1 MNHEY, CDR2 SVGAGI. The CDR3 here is CASSWDREFYEQYF. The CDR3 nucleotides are TGTGCCAGCAGTTGGGACAGGGAATTCTACGAGCAGTACTTC.

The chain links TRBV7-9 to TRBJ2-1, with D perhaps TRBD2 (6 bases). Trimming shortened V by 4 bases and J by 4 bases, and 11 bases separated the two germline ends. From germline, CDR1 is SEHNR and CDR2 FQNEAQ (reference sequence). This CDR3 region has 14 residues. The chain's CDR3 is CASSYGLLYNEQFF. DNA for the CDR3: TGTGCCAGCAGCTACGGACTACTTTACAATGAGCAGTTCTTC.

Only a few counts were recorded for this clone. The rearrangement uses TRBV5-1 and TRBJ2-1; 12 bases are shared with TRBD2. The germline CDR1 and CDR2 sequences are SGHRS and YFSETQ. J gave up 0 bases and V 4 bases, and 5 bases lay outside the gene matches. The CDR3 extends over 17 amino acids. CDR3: CASSLTSGRYSYNEQFF. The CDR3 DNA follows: TGCGCCAGCAGCCTTACTAGCGGGAGGTACTCCTACAATGAGCAGTTCTTC.

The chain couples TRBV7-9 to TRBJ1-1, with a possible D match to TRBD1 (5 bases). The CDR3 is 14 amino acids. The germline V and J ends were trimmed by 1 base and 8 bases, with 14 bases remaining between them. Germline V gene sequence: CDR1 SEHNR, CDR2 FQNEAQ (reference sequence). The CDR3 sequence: CASSLGSPGQEAFF. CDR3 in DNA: TGTGCCAGCAGCTTAGGGTCGCCAGGGCAGGAAGCTTTCTTT.

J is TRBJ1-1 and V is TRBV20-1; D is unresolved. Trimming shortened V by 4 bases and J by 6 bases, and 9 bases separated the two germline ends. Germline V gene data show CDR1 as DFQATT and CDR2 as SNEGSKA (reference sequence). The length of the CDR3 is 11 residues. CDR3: CSATFSAEAFF. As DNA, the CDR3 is TGCAGTGCTACCTTCTCGGCTGAAGCTTTCTTT.

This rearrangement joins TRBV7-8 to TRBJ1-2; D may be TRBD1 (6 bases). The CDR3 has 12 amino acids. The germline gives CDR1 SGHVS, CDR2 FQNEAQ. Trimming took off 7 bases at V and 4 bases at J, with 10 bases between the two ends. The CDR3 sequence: CASTSTGYGYTF. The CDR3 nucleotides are TGTGCCAGCACTTCGACAGGCTATGGCTACACCTTC.

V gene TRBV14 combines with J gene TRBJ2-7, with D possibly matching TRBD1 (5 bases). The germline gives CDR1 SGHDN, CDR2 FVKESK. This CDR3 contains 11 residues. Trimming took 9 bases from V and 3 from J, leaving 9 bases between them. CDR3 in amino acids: CASGQYYEQYF. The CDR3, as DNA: TGTGCCAGTGGACAATACTACGAGCAGTACTTC.

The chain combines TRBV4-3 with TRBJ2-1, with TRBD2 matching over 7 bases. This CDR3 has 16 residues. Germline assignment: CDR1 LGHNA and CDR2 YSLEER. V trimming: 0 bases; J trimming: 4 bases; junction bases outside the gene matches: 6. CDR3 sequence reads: CASSQDGAGDYNEQFF. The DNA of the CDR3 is TGCGCCAGCAGCCAAGACGGGGCGGGAGATTACAATGAGCAGTTCTTC.

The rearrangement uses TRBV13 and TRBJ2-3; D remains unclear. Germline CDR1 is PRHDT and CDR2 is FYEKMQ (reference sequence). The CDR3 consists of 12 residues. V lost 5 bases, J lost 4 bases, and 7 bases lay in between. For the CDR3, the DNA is TGTGCCAGCAGCCAGACACCAGATACGCAGTATTTT. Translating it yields CASSQTPDTQYF.

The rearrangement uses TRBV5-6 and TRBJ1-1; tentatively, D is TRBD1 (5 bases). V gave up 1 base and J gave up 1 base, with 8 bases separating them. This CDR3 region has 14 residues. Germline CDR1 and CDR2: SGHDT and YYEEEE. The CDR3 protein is CASSLLGRNTEAFF. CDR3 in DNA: TGTGCCAGCAGCTTGTTGGGGCGGAACACTGAAGCTTTCTTT.

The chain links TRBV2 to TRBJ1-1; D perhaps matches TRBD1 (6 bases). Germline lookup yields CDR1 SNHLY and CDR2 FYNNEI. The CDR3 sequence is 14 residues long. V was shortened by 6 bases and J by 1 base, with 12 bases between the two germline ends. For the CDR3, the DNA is TGTGCCAGCAGCCCGAGGGGGGGGAACACTGAAGCTTTCTTT. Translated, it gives CASSPRGGNTEAFF.

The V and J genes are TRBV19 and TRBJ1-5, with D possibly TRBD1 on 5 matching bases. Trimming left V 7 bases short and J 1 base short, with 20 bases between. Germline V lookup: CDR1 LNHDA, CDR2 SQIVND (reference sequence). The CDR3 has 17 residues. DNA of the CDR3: TGTGCCAGTACCCTGAGAGGAGGGGATTTGAGCAATCAGCCCCAGCATTTT. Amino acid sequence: CASTLRGGDLSNQPQHF.

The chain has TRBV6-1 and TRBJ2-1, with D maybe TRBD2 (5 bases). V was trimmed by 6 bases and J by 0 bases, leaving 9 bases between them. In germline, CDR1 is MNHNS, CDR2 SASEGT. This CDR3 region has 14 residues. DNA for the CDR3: TGTGCCAGCAGGGGTGAGGGCTCCTACAATGAGCAGTTCTTC. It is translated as CASRGEGSYNEQFF.

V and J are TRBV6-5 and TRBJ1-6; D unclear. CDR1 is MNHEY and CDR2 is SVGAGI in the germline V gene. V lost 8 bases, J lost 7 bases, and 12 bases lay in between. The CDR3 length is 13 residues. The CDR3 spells CASFDTRNSPLHF. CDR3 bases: TGTGCCAGCTTCGACACCCGCAATTCACCCCTCCACTTT.

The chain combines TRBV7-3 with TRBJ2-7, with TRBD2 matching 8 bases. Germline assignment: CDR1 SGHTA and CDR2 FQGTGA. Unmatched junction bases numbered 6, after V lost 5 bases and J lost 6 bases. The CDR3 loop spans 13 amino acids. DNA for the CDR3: TGTGCCAGCAGCCCATCGGGGGGGGGCGAGCAGTACTTC. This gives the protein CASSPSGGGEQYF.

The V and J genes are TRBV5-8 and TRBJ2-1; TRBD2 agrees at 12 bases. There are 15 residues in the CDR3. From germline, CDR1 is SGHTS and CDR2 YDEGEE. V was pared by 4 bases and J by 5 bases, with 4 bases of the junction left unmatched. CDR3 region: CASSPRTSGNNEQFF. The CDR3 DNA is TGTGCCAGCAGCCCCCGGACTAGCGGGAACAATGAGCAGTTCTTC.

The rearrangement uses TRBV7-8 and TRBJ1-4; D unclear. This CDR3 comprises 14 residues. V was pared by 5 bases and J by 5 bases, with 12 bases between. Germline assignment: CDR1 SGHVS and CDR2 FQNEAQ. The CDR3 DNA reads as TGTGCCAGCAGCCTTAGCGGCTCCAATGAAAAACTGTTTTTT. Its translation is CASSLSGSNEKLFF.

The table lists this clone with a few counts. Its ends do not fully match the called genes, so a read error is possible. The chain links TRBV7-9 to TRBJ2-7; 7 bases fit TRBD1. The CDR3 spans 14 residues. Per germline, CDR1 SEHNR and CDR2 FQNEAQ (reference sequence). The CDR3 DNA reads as TGTTCCAGCAGCTTACATCAGGGGGTCTACGAGCAGTACTTC. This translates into CSSSLHQGVYEQYF.

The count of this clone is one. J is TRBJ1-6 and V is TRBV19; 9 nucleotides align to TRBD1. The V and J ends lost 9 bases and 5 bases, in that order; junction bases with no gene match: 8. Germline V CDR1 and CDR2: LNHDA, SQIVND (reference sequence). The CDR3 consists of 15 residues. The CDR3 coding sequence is TGTGCCAGCGAACAGGGGGCGAAGAATAATTCACCCCTCCACTTT. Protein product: CASEQGAKNNSPLHF.

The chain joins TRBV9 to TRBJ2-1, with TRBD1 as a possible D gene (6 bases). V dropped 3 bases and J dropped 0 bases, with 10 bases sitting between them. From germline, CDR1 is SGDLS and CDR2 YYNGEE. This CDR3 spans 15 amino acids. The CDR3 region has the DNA TGTGCCAGCAGCGAACAGGGTTACTCCTACAATGAGCAGTTCTTC. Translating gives CASSEQGYSYNEQFF.

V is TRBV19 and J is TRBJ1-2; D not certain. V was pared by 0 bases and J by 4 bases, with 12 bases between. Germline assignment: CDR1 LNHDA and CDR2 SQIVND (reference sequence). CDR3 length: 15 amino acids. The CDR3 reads CASSIDRPRLYGYTF. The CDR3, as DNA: TGTGCCAGTAGTATAGATCGCCCGAGACTCTATGGCTACACCTTC.

This CDR3 is CASSQERDNAEKLFF. DNA of the CDR3: TGTGCCAGCAGCCAAGAGAGGGACAATGCTGAAAAACTGTTTTTT. The chain links TRBV4-2 to TRBJ1-4, with D possibly TRBD1 on 6 matching bases. V dropped 0 bases and J dropped 7 bases, with 12 bases sitting between them. The CDR3 extends over 15 amino acids. Germline assignment: CDR1 LGHNA and CDR2 YNFKEQ.

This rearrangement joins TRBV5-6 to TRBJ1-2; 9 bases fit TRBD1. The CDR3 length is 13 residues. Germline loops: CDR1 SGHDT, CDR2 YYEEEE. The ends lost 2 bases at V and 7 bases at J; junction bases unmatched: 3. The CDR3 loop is CASSLQGAPGYTF. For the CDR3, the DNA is TGTGCCAGCAGCTTACAGGGGGCGCCTGGCTACACCTTC.